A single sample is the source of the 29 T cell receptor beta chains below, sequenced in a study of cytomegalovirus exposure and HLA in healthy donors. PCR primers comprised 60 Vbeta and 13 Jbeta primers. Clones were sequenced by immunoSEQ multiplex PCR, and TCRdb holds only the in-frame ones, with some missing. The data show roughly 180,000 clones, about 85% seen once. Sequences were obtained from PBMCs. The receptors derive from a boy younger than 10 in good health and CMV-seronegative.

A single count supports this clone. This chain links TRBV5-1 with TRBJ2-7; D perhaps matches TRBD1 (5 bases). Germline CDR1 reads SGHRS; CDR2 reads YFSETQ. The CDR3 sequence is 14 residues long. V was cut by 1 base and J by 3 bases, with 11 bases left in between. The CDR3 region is CASSLMARDYEQYF. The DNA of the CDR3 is TGCGCCAGCAGCTTGATGGCCAGGGACTACGAGCAGTACTTC.

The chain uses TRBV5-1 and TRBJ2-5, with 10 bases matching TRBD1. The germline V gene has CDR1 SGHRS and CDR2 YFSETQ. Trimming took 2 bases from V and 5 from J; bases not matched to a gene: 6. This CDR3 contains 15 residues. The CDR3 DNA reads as TGCGCCAGCAGCTTAGACAGGGGGCATCGGGAGACCCAGTACTTC. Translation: CASSLDRGHRETQYF.

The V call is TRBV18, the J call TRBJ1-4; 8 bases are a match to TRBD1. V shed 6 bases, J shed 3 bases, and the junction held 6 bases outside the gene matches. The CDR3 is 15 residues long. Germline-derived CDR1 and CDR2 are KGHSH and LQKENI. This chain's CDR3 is CASSPDRAPNEKLFF. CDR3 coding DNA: TGTGCCAGCTCTCCGGACAGGGCCCCTAATGAAAAACTGTTTTTT.

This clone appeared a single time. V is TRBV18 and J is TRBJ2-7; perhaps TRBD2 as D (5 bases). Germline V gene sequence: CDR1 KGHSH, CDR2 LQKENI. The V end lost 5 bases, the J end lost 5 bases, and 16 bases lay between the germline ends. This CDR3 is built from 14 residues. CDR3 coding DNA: TGTGCCAGCTCAATAACAGCGGCCCCTCACGAGCAGTACTTC. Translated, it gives CASSITAAPHEQYF.

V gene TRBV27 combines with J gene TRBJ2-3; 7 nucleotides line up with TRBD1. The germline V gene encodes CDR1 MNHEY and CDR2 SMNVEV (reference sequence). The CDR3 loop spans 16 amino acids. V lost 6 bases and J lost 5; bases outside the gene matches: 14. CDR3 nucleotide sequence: TGTGCCAGCAGCCCGCTGGGGACAGCCGCGGAAGATACGCAGTATTTT. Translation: CASSPLGTAAEDTQYF.

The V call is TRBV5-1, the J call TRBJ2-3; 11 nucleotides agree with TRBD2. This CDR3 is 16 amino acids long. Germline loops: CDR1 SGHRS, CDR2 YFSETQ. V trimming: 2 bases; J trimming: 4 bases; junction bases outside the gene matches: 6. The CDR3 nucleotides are TGCGCCAGCAGCTTTATAGCGGGAGGGCCGGCAGATACGCAGTATTTT. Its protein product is CASSFIAGGPADTQYF. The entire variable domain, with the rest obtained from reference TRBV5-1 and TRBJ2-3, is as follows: KAGVTQTPRYLIKTRGQQVTLSCSPISGHRSVSWYQQTPGQGLQFLFEYFSETQRNKGNFPGRFSGRQFSNSRSEMNVSTLELGDSALYLCASSFIAGGPADTQYFGPGTRLTVL.

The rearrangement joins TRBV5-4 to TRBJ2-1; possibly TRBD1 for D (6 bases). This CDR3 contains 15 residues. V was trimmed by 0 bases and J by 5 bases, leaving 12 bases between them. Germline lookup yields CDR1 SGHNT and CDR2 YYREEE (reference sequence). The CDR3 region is CASSLGTARDNEQFF. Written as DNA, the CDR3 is TGTGCCAGCAGCTTGGGGACAGCCCGGGACAATGAGCAGTTCTTC.

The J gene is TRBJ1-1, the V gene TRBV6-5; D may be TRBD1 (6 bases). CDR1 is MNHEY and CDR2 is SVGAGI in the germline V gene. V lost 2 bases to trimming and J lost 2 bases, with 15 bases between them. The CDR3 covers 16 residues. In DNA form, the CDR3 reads TGTGCCAGCAGTTACAGGGCAGGGGTAAACAACACTGAAGCTTTCTTT. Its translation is CASSYRAGVNNTEAFF.

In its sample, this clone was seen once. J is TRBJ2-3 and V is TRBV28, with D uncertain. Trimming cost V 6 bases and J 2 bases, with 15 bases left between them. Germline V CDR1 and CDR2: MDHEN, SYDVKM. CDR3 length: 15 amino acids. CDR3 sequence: CASSRDSSTTDTQYF. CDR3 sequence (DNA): TGTGCCAGCAGCCGTGACTCCTCCACCACAGATACGCAGTATTTT.

CDR3 nucleotides: TGTGCCAGCAGCCGGGGGGCGGACAATCAGCCCCAGCATTTT. The encoded protein is CASSRGADNQPQHF. V usage is TRBV5-6 and J usage is TRBJ1-5; D might be TRBD1 (6 bases). The CDR3 has 14 residues. Trimming pared 4 bases from V and 3 bases from J, leaving 11 bases between. The germline V gene has CDR1 SGHDT and CDR2 YYEEEE. The complete variable domain, with remaining parts taken from reference TRBV5-6 and TRBJ1-5, reads DAGVTQSPTHLIKTRGQQVTLRCSPKSGHDTVSWYQQALGQGPQFIFQYYEEEERQRGNFPDRFSGHQFPNYSSELNVNALLLGDSALYLCASSRGADNQPQHFGDGTRLSIL.

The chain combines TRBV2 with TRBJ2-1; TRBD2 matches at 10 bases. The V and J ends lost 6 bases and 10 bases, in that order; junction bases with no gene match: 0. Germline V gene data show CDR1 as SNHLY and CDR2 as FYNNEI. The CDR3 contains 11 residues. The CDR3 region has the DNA TGTGCCAGCAGACTAGCGGGGGAGCAGTTCTTC. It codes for CASRLAGEQFF.

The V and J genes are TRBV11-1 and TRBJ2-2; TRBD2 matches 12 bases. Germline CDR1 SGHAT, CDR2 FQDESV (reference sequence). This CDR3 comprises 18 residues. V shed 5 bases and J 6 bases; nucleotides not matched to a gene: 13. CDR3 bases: TGTGCCAGCAGCATGTTCCTAGCGGGAGGGCTGCGGTCCGGGGAGCTGTTTTTT. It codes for CASSMFLAGGLRSGELFF.

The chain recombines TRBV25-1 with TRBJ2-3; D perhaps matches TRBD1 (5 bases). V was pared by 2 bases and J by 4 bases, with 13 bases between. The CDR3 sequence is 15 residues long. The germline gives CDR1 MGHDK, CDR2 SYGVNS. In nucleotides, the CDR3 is TGTGCCAGCAGTGAAGGGGCGCTGGGGTCAGATACGCAGTATTTT. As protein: CASSEGALGSDTQYF.

DNA of the CDR3: TGTGCCAGCAGCTCCCCGACTAGCGGGAGTTTCTCCTACAATGAGCAGTTCTTC. Translated, it gives CASSSPTSGSFSYNEQFF. The chain links TRBV5-4 to TRBJ2-1, with 12 bases fitting TRBD2. The CDR3 loop spans 18 amino acids. V lost 3 bases and J lost 0; bases outside the gene matches: 7. Germline-derived CDR1 and CDR2 are SGHNT and YYREEE (reference sequence).

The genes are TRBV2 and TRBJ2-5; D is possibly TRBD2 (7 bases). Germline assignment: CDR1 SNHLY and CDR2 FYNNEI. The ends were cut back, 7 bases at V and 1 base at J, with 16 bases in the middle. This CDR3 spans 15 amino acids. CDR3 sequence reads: CASNPRGGVQETQYF. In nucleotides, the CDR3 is TGTGCCAGCAACCCCCGAGGGGGGGTCCAAGAGACCCAGTACTTC.

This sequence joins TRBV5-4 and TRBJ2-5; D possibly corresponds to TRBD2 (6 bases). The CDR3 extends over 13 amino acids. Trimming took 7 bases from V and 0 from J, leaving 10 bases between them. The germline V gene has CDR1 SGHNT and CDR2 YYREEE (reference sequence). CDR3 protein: CASGDSNQETQYF. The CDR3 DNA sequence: TGTGCCAGCGGGGACTCCAACCAAGAGACCCAGTACTTC.

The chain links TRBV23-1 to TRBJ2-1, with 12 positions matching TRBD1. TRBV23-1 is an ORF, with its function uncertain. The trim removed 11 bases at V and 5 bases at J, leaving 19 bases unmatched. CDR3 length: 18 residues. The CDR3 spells CAPGTGTGGALCHNEQFF. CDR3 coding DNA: TGCGCCCCAGGAACCGGGACAGGGGGCGCGTTGTGCCACAATGAGCAGTTCTTC.

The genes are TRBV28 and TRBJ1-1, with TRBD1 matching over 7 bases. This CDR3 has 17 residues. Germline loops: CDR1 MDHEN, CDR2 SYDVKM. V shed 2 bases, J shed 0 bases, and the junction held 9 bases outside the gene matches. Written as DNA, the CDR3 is TGTGCCAGCAGTTTAAAGTCTTGGGGACAGATGAACACTGAAGCTTTCTTT. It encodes CASSLKSWGQMNTEAFF.

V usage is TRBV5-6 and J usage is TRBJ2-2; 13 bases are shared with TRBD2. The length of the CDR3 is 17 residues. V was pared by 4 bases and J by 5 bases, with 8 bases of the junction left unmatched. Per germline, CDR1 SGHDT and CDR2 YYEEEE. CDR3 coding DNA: TGTGCCAGCAGCACCTTAGGACTAGCGGGAGATACCGGGGAGCTGTTTTTT. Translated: CASSTLGLAGDTGELFF.

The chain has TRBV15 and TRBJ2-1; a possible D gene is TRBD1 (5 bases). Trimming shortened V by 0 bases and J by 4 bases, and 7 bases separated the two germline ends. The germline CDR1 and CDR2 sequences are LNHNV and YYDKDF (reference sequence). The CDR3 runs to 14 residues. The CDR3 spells CATSRDQGYNEQFF. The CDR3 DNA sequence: TGTGCCACCAGCAGAGATCAGGGATACAATGAGCAGTTCTTC.

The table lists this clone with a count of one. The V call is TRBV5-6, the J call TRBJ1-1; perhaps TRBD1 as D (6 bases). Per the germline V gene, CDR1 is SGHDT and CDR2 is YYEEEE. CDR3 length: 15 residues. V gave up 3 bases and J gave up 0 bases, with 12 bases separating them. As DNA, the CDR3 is TGTGCCAGCAGCTCGGTCCAGGGGTTGAACACTGAAGCTTTCTTT. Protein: CASSSVQGLNTEAFF.

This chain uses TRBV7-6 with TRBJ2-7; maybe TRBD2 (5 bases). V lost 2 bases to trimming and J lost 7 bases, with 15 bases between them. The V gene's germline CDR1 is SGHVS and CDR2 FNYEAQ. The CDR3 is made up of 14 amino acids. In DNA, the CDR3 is TGTGCCAGCAGCTTAAGAACAGCCGGAGGAGAGCAGTACTTC. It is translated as CASSLRTAGGEQYF.

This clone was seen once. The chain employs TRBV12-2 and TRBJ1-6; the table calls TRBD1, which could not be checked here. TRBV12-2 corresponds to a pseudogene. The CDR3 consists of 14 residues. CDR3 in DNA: TGTGCAAGTCGCTTCCGGGACAGCGACTCACCCCTCCACTTT. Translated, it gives CASRFRDSDSPLHF.

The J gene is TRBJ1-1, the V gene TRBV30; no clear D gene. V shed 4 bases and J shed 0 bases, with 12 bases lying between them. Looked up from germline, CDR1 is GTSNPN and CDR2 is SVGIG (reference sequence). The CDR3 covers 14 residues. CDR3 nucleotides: TGTGCCTGGAATCGAGGAGGGATGAACACTGAAGCTTTCTTT. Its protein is CAWNRGGMNTEAFF.

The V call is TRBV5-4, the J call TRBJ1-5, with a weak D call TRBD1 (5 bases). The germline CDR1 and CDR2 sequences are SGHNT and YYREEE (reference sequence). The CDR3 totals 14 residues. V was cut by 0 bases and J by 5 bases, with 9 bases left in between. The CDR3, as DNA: TGTGCCAGCAGCTTGGGGGGCGGGGATCAGCCCCAGCATTTT. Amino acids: CASSLGGGDQPQHF.

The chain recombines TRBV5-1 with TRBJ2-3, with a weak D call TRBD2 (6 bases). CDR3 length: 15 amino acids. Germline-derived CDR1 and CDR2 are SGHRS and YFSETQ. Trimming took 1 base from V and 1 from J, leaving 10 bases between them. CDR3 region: CASSLRGIRTDTQYF. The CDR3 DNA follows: TGCGCCAGCAGCTTGCGGGGGATCCGCACAGATACGCAGTATTTT. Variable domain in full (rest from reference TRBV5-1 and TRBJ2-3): KAGVTQTPRYLIKTRGQQVTLSCSPISGHRSVSWYQQTPGQGLQFLFEYFSETQRNKGNFPGRFSGRQFSNSRSEMNVSTLELGDSALYLCASSLRGIRTDTQYFGPGTRLTVL.

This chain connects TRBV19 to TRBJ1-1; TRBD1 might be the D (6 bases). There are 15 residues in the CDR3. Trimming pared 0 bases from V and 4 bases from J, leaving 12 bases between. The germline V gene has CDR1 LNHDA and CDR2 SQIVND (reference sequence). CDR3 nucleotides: TGTGCCAGTAGTATAGATCTTGGACAGCTCACTGAAGCTTTCTTT. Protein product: CASSIDLGQLTEAFF.

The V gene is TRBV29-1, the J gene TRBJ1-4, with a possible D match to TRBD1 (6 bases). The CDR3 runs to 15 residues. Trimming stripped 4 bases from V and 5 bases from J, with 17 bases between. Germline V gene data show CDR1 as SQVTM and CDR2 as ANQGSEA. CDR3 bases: TGCAGCGTTGGAGGGGGGGGGCAACGAAATGAAAAACTGTTTTTT. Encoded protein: CSVGGGGQRNEKLFF.

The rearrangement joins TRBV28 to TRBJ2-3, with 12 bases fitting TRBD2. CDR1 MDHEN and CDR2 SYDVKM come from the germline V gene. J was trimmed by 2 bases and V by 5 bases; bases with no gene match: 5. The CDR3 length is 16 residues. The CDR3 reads CASSPTSGGTTDTQYF. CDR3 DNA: TGTGCCAGCAGTCCCACTAGCGGGGGGACCACAGATACGCAGTATTTT.